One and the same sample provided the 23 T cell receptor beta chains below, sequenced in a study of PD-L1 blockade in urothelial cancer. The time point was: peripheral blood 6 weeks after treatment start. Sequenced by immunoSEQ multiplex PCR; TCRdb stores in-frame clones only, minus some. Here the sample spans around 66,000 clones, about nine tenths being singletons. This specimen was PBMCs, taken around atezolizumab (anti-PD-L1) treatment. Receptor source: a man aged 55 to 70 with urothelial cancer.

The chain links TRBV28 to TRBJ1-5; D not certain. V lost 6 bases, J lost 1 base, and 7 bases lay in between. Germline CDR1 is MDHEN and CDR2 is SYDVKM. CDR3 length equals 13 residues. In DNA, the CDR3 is TGTGCCAGCAGGCTTAGAAGCAATCAGCCCCAGCATTTT. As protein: CASRLRSNQPQHF.

The CDR3 reads CASSLAGKSTDTQYF. For the CDR3, the DNA is TGCGCCAGCAGCTTGGCCGGGAAGAGCACAGATACGCAGTATTTT. The rearrangement uses TRBV5-1 and TRBJ2-3; tentative D call: TRBD2 (5 bases). The CDR3 runs to 15 residues. The germline CDR1 and CDR2 sequences are SGHRS and YFSETQ. V lost 0 bases, J lost 0 bases, and 8 bases lay in between.

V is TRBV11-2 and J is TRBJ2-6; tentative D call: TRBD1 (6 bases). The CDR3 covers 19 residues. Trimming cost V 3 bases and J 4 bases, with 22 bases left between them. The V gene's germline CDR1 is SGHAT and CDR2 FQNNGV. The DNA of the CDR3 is TGTGCCAGCAGCTTCTTACACGGCAGGGGAAGTTCAGGGGCCAACGTCCTGACTTTC. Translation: CASSFLHGRGSSGANVLTF.

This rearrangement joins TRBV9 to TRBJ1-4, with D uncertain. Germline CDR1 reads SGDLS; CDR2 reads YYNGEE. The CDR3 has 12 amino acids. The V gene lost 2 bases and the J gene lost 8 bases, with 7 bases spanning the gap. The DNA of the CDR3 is TGTGCCAGCAGCGTTAACGGGGAAAAACTGTTTTTT. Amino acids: CASSVNGEKLFF.

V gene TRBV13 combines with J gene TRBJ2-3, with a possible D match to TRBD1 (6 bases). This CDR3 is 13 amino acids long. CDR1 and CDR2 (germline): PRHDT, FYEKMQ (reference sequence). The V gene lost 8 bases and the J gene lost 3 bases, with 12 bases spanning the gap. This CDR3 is CASSRGWTDTQYF. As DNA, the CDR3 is TGTGCCAGCTCCAGGGGTTGGACAGATACGCAGTATTTT.

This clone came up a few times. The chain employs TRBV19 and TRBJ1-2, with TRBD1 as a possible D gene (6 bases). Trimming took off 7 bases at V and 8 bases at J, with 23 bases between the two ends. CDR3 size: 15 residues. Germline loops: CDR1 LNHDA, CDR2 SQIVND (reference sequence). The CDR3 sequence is CASTSTMKGGEGYTF. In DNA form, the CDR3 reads TGTGCCAGTACTTCCACTATGAAAGGGGGTGAAGGCTACACCTTC. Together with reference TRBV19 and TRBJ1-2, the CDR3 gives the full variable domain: DGGITQSPKYLFRKEGQNVTLSCEQNLNHDAMYWYRQDPGQGLRLIYYSQIVNDFQKGDIAEGYSVSREKKESFPLTVTSAQKNPTAFYLCASTSTMKGGEGYTFGSGTRLTVV.

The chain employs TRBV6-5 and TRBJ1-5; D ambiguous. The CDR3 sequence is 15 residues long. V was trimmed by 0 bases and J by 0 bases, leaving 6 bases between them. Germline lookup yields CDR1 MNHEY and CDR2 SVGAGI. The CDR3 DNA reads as TGTGCCAGCAGTTACTCGAGTATTAGCAATCAGCCCCAGCATTTT. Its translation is CASSYSSISNQPQHF.

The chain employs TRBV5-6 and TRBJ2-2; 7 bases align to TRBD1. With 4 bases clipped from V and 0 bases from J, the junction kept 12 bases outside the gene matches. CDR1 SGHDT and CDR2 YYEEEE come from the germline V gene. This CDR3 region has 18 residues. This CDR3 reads CASSPSGEGAPNTGELFF. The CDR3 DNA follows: TGTGCCAGCAGCCCGAGTGGAGAGGGGGCCCCGAACACCGGGGAGCTGTTTTTT.

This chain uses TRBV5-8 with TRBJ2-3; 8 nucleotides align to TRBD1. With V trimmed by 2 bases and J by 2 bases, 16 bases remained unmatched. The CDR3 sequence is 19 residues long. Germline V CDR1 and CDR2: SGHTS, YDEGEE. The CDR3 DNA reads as TGTGCCAGCAGCTTTGGCCCGGTAACAGGGGGAGCTTTCACAGATACGCAGTATTTT. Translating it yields CASSFGPVTGGAFTDTQYF. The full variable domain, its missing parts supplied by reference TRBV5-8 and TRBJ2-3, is EAGVTQSPTHLIKTRGQQATLRCSPISGHTSVYWYQQALGLGLQFLLWYDEGEERNRGNFPPRFSGRQFPNYSSELNVNALELEDSALYLCASSFGPVTGGAFTDTQYFGPGTRLTVL.

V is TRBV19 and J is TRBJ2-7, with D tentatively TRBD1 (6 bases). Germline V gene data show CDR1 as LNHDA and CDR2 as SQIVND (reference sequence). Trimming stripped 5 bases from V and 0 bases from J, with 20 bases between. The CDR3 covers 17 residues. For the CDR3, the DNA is TGTGCCAGTAGTCCCCATATCGGACAGCTAATCTCCTACGAGCAGTACTTC. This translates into CASSPHIGQLISYEQYF.

The chain's CDR3 is CASTKTGEDTQYF. CDR3 bases: TGTGCCAGCACCAAAACCGGTGAAGATACGCAGTATTTT. The rearrangement joins TRBV4-2 to TRBJ2-3; D remains ambiguous. Per the germline V gene, CDR1 is LGHNA and CDR2 is YNFKEQ. There are 13 residues in the CDR3. V lost 7 bases, J lost 5 bases, and 13 bases lay in between.

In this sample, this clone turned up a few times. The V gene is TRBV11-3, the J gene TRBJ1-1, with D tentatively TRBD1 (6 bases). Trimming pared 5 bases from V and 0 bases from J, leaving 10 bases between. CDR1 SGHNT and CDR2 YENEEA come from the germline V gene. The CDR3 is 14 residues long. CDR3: CASSIQGMNTEAFF. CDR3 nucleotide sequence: TGTGCCAGCAGCATACAGGGAATGAACACTGAAGCTTTCTTT.

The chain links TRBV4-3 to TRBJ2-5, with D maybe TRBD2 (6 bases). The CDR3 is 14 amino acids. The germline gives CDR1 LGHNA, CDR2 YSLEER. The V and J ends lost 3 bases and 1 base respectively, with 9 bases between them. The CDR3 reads CASSQGSGQETQYF. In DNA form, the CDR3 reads TGCGCCAGCAGCCAGGGTAGCGGCCAAGAGACCCAGTACTTC.

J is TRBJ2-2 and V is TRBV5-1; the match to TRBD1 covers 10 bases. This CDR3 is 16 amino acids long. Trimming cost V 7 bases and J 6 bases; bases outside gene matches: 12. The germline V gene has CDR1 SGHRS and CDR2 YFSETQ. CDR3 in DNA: TGCGCCAGCGGGGCGCCGGGACAGGGGTTCTCCGGGGAGCTGTTTTTT. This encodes CASGAPGQGFSGELFF. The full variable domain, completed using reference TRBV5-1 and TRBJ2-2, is KAGVTQTPRYLIKTRGQQVTLSCSPISGHRSVSWYQQTPGQGLQFLFEYFSETQRNKGNFPGRFSGRQFSNSRSEMNVSTLELGDSALYLCASGAPGQGFSGELFFGEGSRLTVL.

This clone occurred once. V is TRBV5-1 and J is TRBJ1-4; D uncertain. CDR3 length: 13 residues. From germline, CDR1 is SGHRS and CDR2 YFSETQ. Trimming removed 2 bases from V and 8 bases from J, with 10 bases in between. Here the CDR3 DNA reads TGCGCCAGCAGCTTAACGCGGCCGGAAAAACTGTTTTTT. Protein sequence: CASSLTRPEKLFF.

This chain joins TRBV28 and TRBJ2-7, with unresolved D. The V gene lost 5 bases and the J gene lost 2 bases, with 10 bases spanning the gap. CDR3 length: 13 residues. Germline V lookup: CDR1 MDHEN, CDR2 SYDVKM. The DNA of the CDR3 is TGTGCCAGCAGTGCCGCGCCTGCCTACGAGCAGTACTTC. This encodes CASSAAPAYEQYF.

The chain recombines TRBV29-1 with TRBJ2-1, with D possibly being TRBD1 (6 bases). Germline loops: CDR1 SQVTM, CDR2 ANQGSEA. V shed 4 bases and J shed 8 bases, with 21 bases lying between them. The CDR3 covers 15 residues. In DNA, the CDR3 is TGCAGCGTTGGCCATGGTGCCAGGGGCGGCGATGAGCAGTTCTTC. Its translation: CSVGHGARGGDEQFF.

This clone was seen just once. The CDR3 loop is CASSLGGAGNTIYF. The CDR3 DNA sequence: TGTGCCAGCAGCTTGGGAGGAGCTGGAAACACCATATATTTT. The chain has TRBV5-5 and TRBJ1-3; unclear D gene. Germline V gene data show CDR1 as SGHKS and CDR2 as YYEKEE (reference sequence). The CDR3 is 14 residues long. V lost 0 bases and J 2 bases, leaving 6 bases between the germline ends.

The CDR3 coding sequence is TGTGCCAGCAAGACTAGCGTTTACGAGCAGTACTTC. Protein sequence: CASKTSVYEQYF. V gene TRBV6-5 combines with J gene TRBJ2-7; TRBD2 matches at 8 bases. V dropped 7 bases and J dropped 4; count of bases not matched to a gene: 3. This CDR3 contains 12 residues. Per the germline V gene, CDR1 is MNHEY and CDR2 is SVGAGI.

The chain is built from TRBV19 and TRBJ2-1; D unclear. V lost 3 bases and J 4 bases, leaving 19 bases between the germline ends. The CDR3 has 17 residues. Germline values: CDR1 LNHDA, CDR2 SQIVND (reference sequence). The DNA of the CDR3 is TGTGCCAGTAGTATGAGCAGGCCGTTTTCTCAATACAATGAGCAGTTCTTC. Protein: CASSMSRPFSQYNEQFF.

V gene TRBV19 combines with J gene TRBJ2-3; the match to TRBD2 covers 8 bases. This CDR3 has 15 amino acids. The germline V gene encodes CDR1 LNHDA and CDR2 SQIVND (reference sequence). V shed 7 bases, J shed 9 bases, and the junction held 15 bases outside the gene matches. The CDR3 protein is CASTNPRGGHQTQYF. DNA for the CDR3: TGTGCCAGTACTAATCCCCGGGGGGGCCACCAAACGCAGTATTTT.

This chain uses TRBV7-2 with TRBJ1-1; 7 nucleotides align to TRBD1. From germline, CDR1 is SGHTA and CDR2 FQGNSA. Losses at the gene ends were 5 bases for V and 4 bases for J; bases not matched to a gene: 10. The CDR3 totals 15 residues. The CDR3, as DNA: TGTGCCAGCAGCATCCAGGGGGGTGCTATCACTGAAGCTTTCTTT. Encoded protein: CASSIQGGAITEAFF.

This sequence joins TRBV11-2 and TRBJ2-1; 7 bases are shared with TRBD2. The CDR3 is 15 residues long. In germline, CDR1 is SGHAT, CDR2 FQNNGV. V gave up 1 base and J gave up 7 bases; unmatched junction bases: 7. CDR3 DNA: TGTGCCAGCAGCTTAGTGTGGCTAGCGGCGAATGAGCAGTTCTTC. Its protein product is CASSLVWLAANEQFF.